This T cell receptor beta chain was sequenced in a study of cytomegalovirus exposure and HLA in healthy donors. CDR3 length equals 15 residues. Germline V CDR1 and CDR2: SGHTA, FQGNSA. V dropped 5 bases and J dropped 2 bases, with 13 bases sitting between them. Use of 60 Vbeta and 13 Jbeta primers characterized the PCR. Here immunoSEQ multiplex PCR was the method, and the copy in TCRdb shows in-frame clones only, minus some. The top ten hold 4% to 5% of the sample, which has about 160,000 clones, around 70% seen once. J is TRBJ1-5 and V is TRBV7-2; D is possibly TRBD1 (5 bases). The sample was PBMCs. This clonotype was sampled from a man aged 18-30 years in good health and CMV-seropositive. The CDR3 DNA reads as TGTGCCAGCAGCCCACAGGCCAGAGGCAATCAGCCCCAGCATTTT. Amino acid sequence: CASSPQARGNQPQHF.